The 26 T cell receptor beta chains listed next were all sequenced from one sample in a study of cytomegalovirus exposure and HLA in healthy donors. This PCR relied on a set of 60 Vbeta primers and 13 Jbeta primers. TCRdb keeps only in-frame clones here, not all; method: immunoSEQ multiplex PCR. The repertoire table contains some 89,000 clones. Sequenced sample: PBMCs. Every receptor here comes from a woman under 40 in good health and CMV-seronegative.

This sequence joins TRBV7-6 and TRBJ2-7; 13 bases fit TRBD2. V lost 5 bases to trimming and J lost 0 bases; unmatched junction nucleotides: 4. Germline loops: CDR1 SGHVS, CDR2 FNYEAQ. The CDR3 extends over 16 amino acids. This chain's CDR3 is CASSQLAGGRSYEQYF. CDR3 nucleotide sequence: TGTGCCAGCAGCCAACTAGCGGGGGGGCGCTCCTACGAGCAGTACTTC.

The chain links TRBV18 to TRBJ2-2; the D is unclear. V was shortened by 3 bases and J by 4 bases, with 6 bases between the two germline ends. CDR3 size: 13 residues. Germline CDR1 and CDR2: KGHSH and LQKENI. CDR3 DNA sequence: TGTGCCAGCTCACCCCTCTTCACCGGGGAGCTGTTTTTT. Its protein is CASSPLFTGELFF.

The rearrangement links TRBV7-6 to TRBJ2-2; D gene uncertain. The germline V gene has CDR1 SGHVS and CDR2 FNYEAQ. This CDR3 contains 13 residues. V dropped 3 bases and J dropped 6 bases, with 8 bases sitting between them. Here the CDR3 DNA reads TGTGCCAGCAGCTTCTTGGAGCCCGGGGAGCTGTTTTTT. It is translated as CASSFLEPGELFF. Together with reference TRBV7-6 and TRBJ2-2, the CDR3 gives the full variable domain: GAGVSQSPRYKVTKRGQDVALRCDPISGHVSLYWYRQALGQGPEFLTYFNYEAQQDKSGLPNDRFSAERPEGSISTLTIQRTEQRDSAMYRCASSFLEPGELFFGEGSRLTVL.

The chain recombines TRBV6-5 with TRBJ2-7; possibly TRBD1 for D (6 bases). The V gene lost 2 bases and the J gene lost 5 bases, with 13 bases spanning the gap. The CDR3 has 14 amino acids. Germline V CDR1 and CDR2: MNHEY, SVGAGI. In DNA, the CDR3 is TGTGCCAGCAGTTACCCCGGCAGGGGCAACGAGCAGTACTTC. As protein: CASSYPGRGNEQYF.

DNA of the CDR3: TGTGCCAGCAGTAACCAGCGGGGGAACTGGGAGACCCAGTACTTC. Residues: CASSNQRGNWETQYF. V gene TRBV28 combines with J gene TRBJ2-5, with 8 nucleotides matching TRBD2. Germline CDR1 reads MDHEN; CDR2 reads SYDVKM. Losses at the gene ends were 5 bases for V and 5 bases for J; bases not matched to a gene: 10. The CDR3 covers 15 residues.

Of note for this clone: The sample holds other DNA sequences that translate to the same CDR3. This chain joins TRBV18 and TRBJ1-1, with 7 positions matching TRBD1. Germline V gene lookup returns CDR1 KGHSH and CDR2 LQKENI. This CDR3 contains 14 residues. Trimming removed 3 bases from V and 1 base from J; junction bases left unmatched: 2. This CDR3 reads CASSPGQWNTEAFF. CDR3 nucleotide sequence: TGTGCCAGCTCACCGGGACAGTGGAACACTGAAGCTTTCTTT. Combining the CDR3 with reference TRBV18 and TRBJ1-1 gives the whole variable domain NAGVMQNPRHLVRRRGQEARLRCSPMKGHSHVYWYRQLPEEGLKFMVYLQKENIIDESGMPKERFSAEFPKEGPSILRIQQVVRGDSAAYFCASSPGQWNTEAFFGQGTRLTVV.

V and J are TRBV28 and TRBJ1-2; D might be TRBD1 (5 bases). Germline V gives CDR1 MDHEN, CDR2 SYDVKM. V was cut by 3 bases and J by 3 bases, with 14 bases left in between. This CDR3 is 15 amino acids long. The CDR3 reads CASSFSGRWDYGYTF. The CDR3 nucleotides are TGTGCCAGCAGTTTCTCAGGGAGGTGGGACTATGGCTACACCTTC.

The chain couples TRBV28 to TRBJ2-5; the D is unclear. V dropped 3 bases and J dropped 7 bases, with 12 bases sitting between them. The CDR3 totals 13 residues. Per the germline V gene, CDR1 is MDHEN and CDR2 is SYDVKM. The CDR3 sequence is CASSFNTEGTQYF. The CDR3 DNA follows: TGTGCCAGCAGTTTCAACACAGAAGGGACCCAGTACTTC.

This sequence joins TRBV27 and TRBJ2-7, with TRBD2 matching over 7 bases. Germline lookup yields CDR1 MNHEY and CDR2 SMNVEV (reference sequence). The CDR3 covers 13 residues. V was clipped by 7 bases and J by 6 bases; unmatched bases: 9. In nucleotides, the CDR3 is TGTGCCAGCAAATACGTTGGGGGGGGCGAGCAGTACTTC. Encoded protein: CASKYVGGGEQYF.

V is TRBV28 and J is TRBJ1-2; D is perhaps TRBD1 (5 bases). CDR1 is MDHEN, CDR2 SYDVKM, per germline. V shed 5 bases and J shed 2 bases, with 15 bases lying between them. This CDR3 has 15 residues. This CDR3 reads CASSQVPRQNYGYTF. Written as DNA, the CDR3 is TGTGCCAGCAGTCAAGTCCCCCGACAGAACTATGGCTACACCTTC.

The CDR3 spells CASSLRRSIYGYTF. CDR3 nucleotides: TGTGCCAGCAGCTTGAGGCGGAGCATCTACGGCTACACCTTC. This chain joins TRBV5-6 and TRBJ1-2; no reliable D call. Trimming took 1 base from V and 8 from J, leaving 15 bases between them. The germline V gene encodes CDR1 SGHDT and CDR2 YYEEEE. This CDR3 has 14 amino acids. The variable domain in full, completed from reference TRBV5-6 and TRBJ1-2, reads DAGVTQSPTHLIKTRGQQVTLRCSPKSGHDTVSWYQQALGQGPQFIFQYYEEEERQRGNFPDRFSGHQFPNYSSELNVNALLLGDSALYLCASSLRRSIYGYTFGSGTRLTVV.

The chain recombines TRBV27 with TRBJ2-4, with 7 bases aligning to TRBD1. V gave up 5 bases and J gave up 0 bases; unmatched junction bases: 22. Germline V lookup: CDR1 MNHEY, CDR2 SMNVEV (reference sequence). CDR3 length equals 21 residues. This chain's CDR3 is CASSTPPPGQGDVRAKNIQYF. Here the CDR3 DNA reads TGTGCCAGCAGTACTCCTCCTCCGGGCCAGGGGGACGTCCGAGCCAAAAACATTCAGTACTTC.

The rearrangement links TRBV7-8 to TRBJ1-1, with no clear D. Germline values: CDR1 SGHVS, CDR2 FQNEAQ. V shed 2 bases and J shed 0 bases, with 19 bases lying between them. CDR3 size: 18 residues. The CDR3 coding sequence is TGTGCCAGCAGCTTATTTCCGGCGGAGAGGGTTATGAACACTGAAGCTTTCTTT. Amino acid sequence: CASSLFPAERVMNTEAFF.

The rearrangement links TRBV7-9 to TRBJ2-1, with TRBD2 matching 11 bases. V trimming: 1 base; J trimming: 4 bases; junction bases outside the gene matches: 6. The CDR3 has 17 amino acids. Germline values: CDR1 SEHNR, CDR2 FQNEAQ (reference sequence). CDR3 nucleotide sequence: TGTGCCAGCAGCTTAGTAGCCGGGACTAGCGGATACAATGAGCAGTTCTTC. It encodes CASSLVAGTSGYNEQFF.

The V call is TRBV27, the J call TRBJ1-1; 8 bases line up with TRBD1. This CDR3 spans 16 amino acids. The V gene end was trimmed by 1 base and the J gene end by 4 bases; junction bases not matched to a gene: 8. Germline V CDR1 and CDR2: MNHEY, SMNVEV (reference sequence). The CDR3 loop is CASSLFDRDRITEAFF. The CDR3 nucleotides read TGTGCCAGCAGTTTATTTGACAGGGACAGGATCACTGAAGCTTTCTTT.

The J gene is TRBJ2-5, the V gene TRBV29-1; 13 bases align to TRBD2. The germline V gene has CDR1 SQVTM and CDR2 ANQGSEA. The CDR3 totals 14 residues. V lost 5 bases, J lost 11 bases, and 11 bases stayed unmatched. CDR3 sequence: CSVRGTSGNLGQYF. In DNA, the CDR3 is TGCAGCGTTCGAGGGACTAGCGGGAATCTCGGGCAGTACTTC.

J is TRBJ2-7 and V is TRBV18; weak D call: TRBD1 (6 bases). The CDR3 totals 13 residues. V shed 4 bases and J shed 2 bases, with 9 bases lying between them. Germline V lookup: CDR1 KGHSH, CDR2 LQKENI. The CDR3, as DNA: TGTGCCAGCTCACTTGGACAGACCTACGAGCAGTACTTC. It translates to CASSLGQTYEQYF.

The gene calls are TRBV28 and TRBJ1-6, with D perhaps matching TRBD1 (5 bases). Germline V CDR1 and CDR2: MDHEN, SYDVKM. The CDR3 covers 15 residues. Trimming stripped 3 bases from V and 9 bases from J, with 15 bases between. CDR3 coding DNA: TGTGCCAGCAGTTTGGGGCAGCCCGGGCGTTCACCCCTCCACTTT. Its protein is CASSLGQPGRSPLHF. The complete variable domain, with remaining parts taken from reference TRBV28 and TRBJ1-6, reads DVKVTQSSRYLVKRTGEKVFLECVQDMDHENMFWYRQDPGLGLRLIYFSYDVKMKEKGDIPEGYSVSREKKERFSLILESASTNQTSMYLCASSLGQPGRSPLHFGNGTRLTVT.

This chain joins TRBV28 and TRBJ2-5, with 7 nucleotides matching TRBD1. Trimming took 5 bases from V and 2 from J; bases not matched to a gene: 8. The CDR3 totals 15 residues. The germline V gene encodes CDR1 MDHEN and CDR2 SYDVKM. The CDR3 is CASSPSTGVQETQYF. The DNA for the CDR3 is TGTGCCAGCAGTCCCTCTACAGGGGTGCAAGAGACCCAGTACTTC. The full variable domain, completed using reference TRBV28 and TRBJ2-5, is DVKVTQSSRYLVKRTGEKVFLECVQDMDHENMFWYRQDPGLGLRLIYFSYDVKMKEKGDIPEGYSVSREKKERFSLILESASTNQTSMYLCASSPSTGVQETQYFGPGTRLLVL.

V is TRBV28 and J is TRBJ2-2; TRBD2 is a possible D gene (5 bases). This CDR3 comprises 17 residues. CDR1 is MDHEN, CDR2 SYDVKM, per germline. Trimming removed 0 bases from V and 3 bases from J, with 14 bases in between. The CDR3 sequence is CASSLWSRGRHTGELFF. CDR3 DNA sequence: TGTGCCAGCAGTTTATGGTCCCGAGGGCGCCACACCGGGGAGCTGTTTTTT. Filled out from reference TRBV28 and TRBJ2-2, the complete variable domain reads DVKVTQSSRYLVKRTGEKVFLECVQDMDHENMFWYRQDPGLGLRLIYFSYDVKMKEKGDIPEGYSVSREKKERFSLILESASTNQTSMYLCASSLWSRGRHTGELFFGEGSRLTVL.

V usage is TRBV11-2 and J usage is TRBJ2-1; 7 bases map to TRBD2. Germline V CDR1 and CDR2: SGHAT, FQNNGV. The junction had 14 bases not matched to a gene; V was cut back by 5 bases and J by 7 bases. The CDR3 sequence is 16 residues long. The CDR3 here is CASSTTGRGRWNEQFF. The CDR3 DNA sequence: TGTGCCAGCAGCACTACCGGGCGGGGGAGGTGGAATGAGCAGTTCTTC. The complete variable domain, with remaining parts taken from reference TRBV11-2 and TRBJ2-1, reads EAGVAQSPRYKIIEKRQSVAFWCNPISGHATLYWYQQILGQGPKLLIQFQNNGVVDDSQLPKDRFSAERLKGVDSTLKIQPAKLEDSAVYLCASSTTGRGRWNEQFFGPGTRLTVL.

The chain has TRBV7-8 and TRBJ2-7, with 7 bases that match TRBD1. V was pared by 7 bases and J by 5 bases, with 11 bases of the junction left unmatched. The CDR3 sequence is 14 residues long. Germline V gene lookup returns CDR1 SGHVS and CDR2 FQNEAQ. CDR3 nucleotides: TGTGCCAGCACCTCCCGGGACAGCTTCCACGAGCAGTACTTC. Its translation: CASTSRDSFHEQYF.

The V gene is TRBV7-9, the J gene TRBJ2-5, with 8 nucleotides matching TRBD1. The tail of the sequence fits TRBJ2-7 better, so the J call may be wrong. This CDR3 region has 13 residues. Germline V CDR1 and CDR2: SEHNR, FQNEAQ (reference sequence). CDR3 bases: TGTGCCGGGGCGGGACAGGAGCTCTACGAGCAGTACTTC. Protein product: CAGAGQELYEQYF.

This chain's CDR3 is CASSRAGARDTQYF. The CDR3 nucleotides read TGTGCCAGCAGCCGAGCGGGAGCAAGAGATACGCAGTATTTT. This chain connects TRBV11-1 to TRBJ2-3; 8 bases line up with TRBD2. This CDR3 comprises 14 residues. The trim removed 5 bases at V and 5 bases at J, leaving 6 bases unmatched. Germline CDR1 and CDR2: SGHAT and FQDESV (reference sequence).

Here the CDR3 reads CASSLAAGAHSPLHF. CDR3 bases: TGCGCCAGCAGCTTGGCAGCGGGGGCTCATTCACCCCTCCACTTT. The genes are TRBV5-1 and TRBJ1-6; a possible D gene is TRBD1 (6 bases). CDR1 and CDR2 from the germline V gene are SGHRS and YFSETQ. V shed 0 bases and J shed 8 bases, with 12 bases lying between them. There are 15 residues in the CDR3.

The V call is TRBV6-4, the J call TRBJ2-3; TRBD1 agrees at 12 bases. The assigned J gene may be wrong: the sequence end matches TRBJ2-1 better. The CDR3 spans 17 residues. Germline V lookup: CDR1 MRHNA, CDR2 SNTAGT. The CDR3 nucleotides are TGTGCCAGCAGTGCCGCGCCGGGGGGACAGGGGGCGAATGAGCAGTTCTTC. Amino acid sequence: CASSAAPGGQGANEQFF.